This is a list of T cell receptor beta chains from one sample in a study of control samples from healthy donors and cancer patients. Assay used: immunoSEQ multiplex PCR; TCRdb lists only in-frame clones, some missing. The profile shows about 100,000 clones, roughly 90% of them singletons. Material: blood. The source is a woman in her forties or fifties in good health. Both conserved end residues are part of each CDR3. Fields, in order: clone size, V gene, CDR3 protein. The listing skips clone size in some rows; elsewhere it reads once, few, many or a size class.

size: .; V: TRBV10-3; CDR3: CAISESTGQNIQYF
size: .; V: TRBV19; CDR3: CASSSHYTGTRGNEQFF
size: .; V: TRBV19; CDR3: CASSSWTGRGLRYGYTF
size: once; V: TRBV7-2; CDR3: CASSSGLRGNIQYF
size: .; V: TRBV9; CDR3: CASSVDGTGYSYEQYF
size: .; V: TRBV19; CDR3: CASSPGSHNEQFF
size: .; V: TRBV5-1; CDR3: CASSLDLTGVGYTF
size: .; V: TRBV7-9; CDR3: CASSLSSGGPQDTQYF
size: .; V: TRBV4-1; CDR3: CASSQVLSTSGGTQYF
size: .; V: TRBV3-1/TRBV3-2; CDR3: CASSQYRGSYNEQFF
size: .; V: TRBV6-2/TRBV6-3; CDR3: CASSYVRAGTEYGYTF
size: .; V: TRBV24-1; CDR3: CATSDLRTSGGNEQFF
size: .; V: TRBV4-1; CDR3: CASSDGGERATQYF
size: .; V: TRBV21-1; CDR3: CASSKGGRGTDTQYF
size: .; V: TRBV5-1; CDR3: CASSPRAGNNSPLHF
size: .; V: TRBV6-1; CDR3: CASSEYGQINQPQHF
size: .; V: TRBV7-9; CDR3: CASSLDGPSTDTQYF
size: few; V: TRBV6-2/TRBV6-3; CDR3: CASSLLHPGGSEQFF
size: once; V: TRBV3-1/TRBV3-2; CDR3: CASRPGQVNEQFF
size: .; V: TRBV7-2; CDR3: CASSLVPGLAGESTDTQYF
size: .; V: TRBV5-5; CDR3: CASSLRTENIQYF
size: .; V: TRBV15; CDR3: CATSTLTGSKEKLFF
size: .; V: TRBV19; CDR3: CASSIGQDIEQFF
size: .; V: TRBV6-5; CDR3: CASSLCRDRDEKLFF
size: few; V: TRBV30; CDR3: CAWSPLTVYYGYTF
size: .; V: TRBV11-2; CDR3: CASSSIAGYTF
size: .; V: TRBV19; CDR3: CATTFQGAVYGYTF
size: .; V: TRBV24-1; CDR3: CATSDRDRGVNEQFF
size: .; V: TRBV4-1; CDR3: CASSSSRPVRMNTEAFF
size: few; V: TRBV11-2; CDR3: CASSADSYYGYTF
size: .; V: TRBV28; CDR3: CASSLIMATGTGSTNEKLFF
size: .; V: TRBV11-2; CDR3: CASSLVPDAFNSPLHF
size: .; V: TRBV3-1/TRBV3-2; CDR3: CASSQVPERIAAGELFF